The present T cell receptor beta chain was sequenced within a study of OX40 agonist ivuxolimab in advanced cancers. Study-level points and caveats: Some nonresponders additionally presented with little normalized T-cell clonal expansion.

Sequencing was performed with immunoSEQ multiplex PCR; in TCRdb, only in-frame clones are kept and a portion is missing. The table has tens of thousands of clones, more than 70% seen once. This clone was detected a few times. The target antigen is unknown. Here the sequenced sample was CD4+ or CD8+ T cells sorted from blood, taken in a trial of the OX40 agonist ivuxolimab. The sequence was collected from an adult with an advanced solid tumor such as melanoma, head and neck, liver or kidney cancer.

The CDR3 sequence: CASSFGTLGANEKLFF. The CDR3 bases are TGCGCCAGCAGCTTTGGGACTTTGGGGGCTAATGAAAAACTGTTTTTT. V gene TRBV5-1 combines with J gene TRBJ1-4, with D maybe TRBD1 (5 bases). Germline lookup yields CDR1 SGHRS and CDR2 YFSETQ. The V end was cut by 2 bases, the J end by 3 bases, with 14 bases between. CDR3 length: 16 residues. Combining the CDR3 with reference TRBV5-1 and TRBJ1-4 gives the whole variable domain KAGVTQTPRYLIKTRGQQVTLSCSPISGHRSVSWYQQTPGQGLQFLFEYFSETQRNKGNFPGRFSGRQFSNSRSEMNVSTLELGDSALYLCASSFGTLGANEKLFFGSGTQLSVL.